This passage covers 32 T cell receptor beta chains from one sample sequenced in a study of Ad26.COV2.S vaccination and SARS-CoV-2 variants. Regarding treatment: roughly 20 received Ad26.COV2.S at low or high dose, single or two shots; roughly five received placebo; per-sample allocation not given. Following the first vaccine or placebo injection, samples were taken on day 63. Sequencing used immunoSEQ multiplex PCR; TCRdb keeps in-frame clones, though not all of them. The profile shows about 430,000 clones, 90% of them singletons. The specimen comprised peripheral blood, sampled in a trial of Ad26.COV2.S vaccine versus placebo. The source of these receptors is a person aged 18-60 years who received the Ad26.COV2.S COVID-19 vaccine or a placebo.

The rearrangement uses TRBV10-2 and TRBJ1-1; tentative D call: TRBD1 (6 bases). The length of the CDR3 is 14 residues. Germline V CDR1 and CDR2: WSHSY, SAAADI. V shed 10 bases and J shed 2 bases, with 17 bases lying between them. The CDR3 DNA reads as TGCGCCACCCATTCCGCAGGGGATAACACTGAAGCTTTCTTT. It translates to CATHSAGDNTEAFF.

The rearrangement links TRBV4-2 to TRBJ1-1, with TRBD1 identical over 9 bases. CDR1 is LGHNA, CDR2 YNFKEQ, per germline. After removal of 1 base from V and 12 bases from J, the junction contained 12 bases not matched to a gene. This CDR3 is 15 amino acids long. CDR3 protein: CASSQGSQGQGGSFF. The CDR3 DNA sequence: TGTGCCAGCAGCCAAGGGTCCCAGGGACAGGGTGGATCTTTCTTT.

The chain uses TRBV5-4 and TRBJ2-3; 13 bases agree with TRBD2. CDR1 and CDR2 from the germline V gene are SGHNT and YYREEE (reference sequence). The junction had 9 bases not matched to a gene; V was cut back by 4 bases and J by 13 bases. The CDR3 is 14 residues long. The CDR3 reads CASSGGTSGEEKYF. The CDR3 DNA reads TGTGCCAGCAGCGGGGGGACTAGCGGGGAGGAAAAGTATTTT. Together with reference TRBV5-4 and TRBJ2-3, the CDR3 gives the full variable domain: ETGVTQSPTHLIKTRGQQVTLRCSSQSGHNTVSWYQQALGQGPQFIFQYYREEENGRGNFPPRFSGLQFPNYSSELNVNALELDDSALYLCASSGGTSGEEKYFGPGTRLTVL.

In this sample, this clone turned up once. The V and J genes are TRBV28 and TRBJ2-2, with 10 bases fitting TRBD2. V shed 1 base and J 4 bases; nucleotides not matched to a gene: 3. Germline CDR1 and CDR2: MDHEN and SYDVKM. The CDR3 runs to 16 residues. The DNA for the CDR3 is TGTGCCAGCAGTTTATACAGCGGGAGGGGCACCGGGGAGCTGTTTTTT. Translation: CASSLYSGRGTGELFF.

The rearrangement links TRBV27 to TRBJ2-1; 11 bases fit TRBD2. With 3 bases clipped from V and 8 bases from J, the junction kept 3 bases outside the gene matches. Germline V gene data show CDR1 as MNHEY and CDR2 as SMNVEV (reference sequence). This CDR3 has 14 amino acids. CDR3 loop: CASSFSGRGDEQFF. As DNA, the CDR3 is TGTGCCAGCAGTTTTAGCGGGAGGGGGGATGAGCAGTTCTTC.

The chain combines TRBV6-2 or TRBV6-3 with TRBJ2-1; 8 nucleotides align to TRBD2. CDR3 length equals 15 residues. CDR1 is MNHEY, CDR2 SVGEGT, per germline. With V trimmed by 4 bases and J by 2 bases, 4 bases remained unmatched. CDR3 coding DNA: TGTGCCAGCAGTTCAGCGGGAGAGGCCTACAATGAGCAGTTCTTC. Translating it yields CASSSAGEAYNEQFF.

The chain couples TRBV15 to TRBJ2-1; no reliable D call. CDR3 length: 16 amino acids. V lost 1 base and J 3 bases, leaving 13 bases between the germline ends. Germline values: CDR1 LNHNV, CDR2 YYDKDF (reference sequence). DNA of the CDR3: TGTGCCACCAGCAGAGGTCCGGAGCATTTCTACAATGAGCAGTTCTTC. This sequence encodes CATSRGPEHFYNEQFF.

This sequence joins TRBV5-5 and TRBJ2-3; TRBD2 might be the D (7 bases). The CDR3 totals 14 residues. CDR1 SGHKS and CDR2 YYEKEE come from the germline V gene (reference sequence). Deletions cut 0 bases from V and 6 bases from J, with 11 bases between. The CDR3 loop reads CASSLGGRGDTQYF. The CDR3 DNA reads TGTGCCAGCAGCTTGGGTGGGAGGGGGGATACGCAGTATTTT.

The rearrangement uses TRBV18 and TRBJ2-7, with TRBD1 matching over 10 bases. Germline assignment: CDR1 KGHSH and CDR2 LQKENI. The CDR3 length is 15 residues. With V trimmed by 2 bases and J by 4 bases, 5 bases remained unmatched. The CDR3 bases are TGTGCCAGCTCACCAGGGACAGGGGATCGGTACGAGCAGTACTTC. Translating it yields CASSPGTGDRYEQYF.

The rearrangement links TRBV7-2 to TRBJ2-5, with 7 bases lining up with TRBD1. Germline CDR1 reads SGHTA; CDR2 reads FQGNSA. The CDR3 spans 15 residues. With 0 bases clipped from V and 4 bases from J, the junction kept 5 bases outside the gene matches. In nucleotides, the CDR3 is TGTGCCAGCAGCTTAGCAACAGGGGCTCTAGAGACCCAGTACTTC. Protein product: CASSLATGALETQYF.

V usage is TRBV28 and J usage is TRBJ1-1; D not certain. Between the trimmed V and J ends, which lost 3 bases and 1 base, there was a span of 9 bases. The CDR3 is 14 amino acids. The V gene's germline CDR1 is MDHEN and CDR2 SYDVKM. The CDR3 DNA follows: TGTGCCAGCAGTTTGGGCCAGGCGAACACTGAAGCTTTCTTT. The encoded protein is CASSLGQANTEAFF.

The V gene is TRBV11-3, the J gene TRBJ2-7, with 7 bases identical to TRBD1. V dropped 5 bases and J dropped 8; count of bases not matched to a gene: 12. The CDR3 spans 14 residues. Germline V CDR1 and CDR2: SGHNT, YENEEA. CDR3 region: CASSNRGSPTKQYF. The CDR3 DNA reads TGTGCCAGCAGCAACAGGGGCTCGCCCACGAAGCAGTACTTC.

The chain's CDR3 is CASSYTGTDHEQFF. The DNA of the CDR3 is TGTGCCAGCAGTTACACAGGGACAGACCATGAGCAGTTCTTC. V and J are TRBV6-5 and TRBJ2-1; the match to TRBD1 covers 7 bases. The CDR3 spans 14 residues. The ends lost 2 bases at V and 8 bases at J; junction bases unmatched: 6. The germline V gene encodes CDR1 MNHEY and CDR2 SVGAGI.

This rearrangement joins TRBV6-5 to TRBJ2-1; perhaps TRBD2 as D (5 bases). The CDR3 totals 16 residues. V lost 3 bases and J 0 bases, leaving 12 bases between the germline ends. The germline gives CDR1 MNHEY, CDR2 SVGAGI. The CDR3 bases are TGTGCCAGCAGTTATCGGAGGTTCAGCTCCTACAATGAGCAGTTCTTC. Residues: CASSYRRFSSYNEQFF.

CDR3 protein: CASSIQGTNEKLFF. CDR3 sequence (DNA): TGTGCCAGCAGCATACAGGGAACTAATGAAAAACTGTTTTTT. The chain couples TRBV7-2 to TRBJ1-4, with D maybe TRBD1 (6 bases). Trimming took off 5 bases at V and 1 base at J, with 8 bases between the two ends. CDR1 is SGHTA, CDR2 FQGNSA, per germline. The CDR3 is made up of 14 amino acids.

The CDR3: CASSLLGSGNEQFF. As DNA, the CDR3 is TGTGCCAGCAGTTTATTGGGGAGTGGAAATGAGCAGTTCTTC. The chain uses TRBV27 and TRBJ2-1, with TRBD2 as a possible D gene (5 bases). Germline assignment: CDR1 MNHEY and CDR2 SMNVEV (reference sequence). CDR3 length: 14 residues. Trimming took off 1 base at V and 7 bases at J, with 11 bases between the two ends.

The gene calls are TRBV6-6 and TRBJ2-6; 9 nucleotides agree with TRBD1. J was trimmed by 2 bases and V by 5 bases; bases with no gene match: 10. Germline V gene lookup returns CDR1 MNHNY and CDR2 SVGAGI (reference sequence). The CDR3 has 18 residues. The CDR3 loop reads CASSPSPGTGPGANVLTF. The CDR3 nucleotides read TGTGCCAGCAGTCCAAGTCCCGGGACAGGGCCTGGGGCCAACGTCCTGACTTTC.

The gene calls are TRBV11-2 and TRBJ1-5; TRBD1 agrees at 7 bases. This CDR3 region has 18 residues. CDR1 and CDR2 (germline): SGHAT, FQNNGV. The V gene end was trimmed by 1 base and the J gene end by 5 bases; junction bases not matched to a gene: 14. The CDR3 spells CASSLGVVGGGGDQPQHF. In DNA, the CDR3 is TGTGCCAGCAGCTTAGGAGTGGTTGGAGGGGGCGGAGATCAGCCCCAGCATTTT.

The chain uses TRBV5-5 and TRBJ2-1, with 7 bases that match TRBD2. The length of the CDR3 is 16 residues. V shed 0 bases and J 0 bases; nucleotides not matched to a gene: 3. Germline CDR1 SGHKS, CDR2 YYEKEE (reference sequence). For the CDR3, the DNA is TGTGCCAGCAGCTTGGCTAGCGGAAGCTCCTACAATGAGCAGTTCTTC. This sequence encodes CASSLASGSSYNEQFF.

The V and J genes are TRBV2 and TRBJ2-3, with D possibly matching TRBD2 (5 bases). The CDR3 is made up of 14 amino acids. Trimming removed 4 bases from V and 4 bases from J, with 12 bases in between. Germline V gene lookup returns CDR1 SNHLY and CDR2 FYNNEI. The CDR3 DNA is TGTGCCAGCAGTGGGGAGAGGATTGCAGATACGCAGTATTTT. Translation: CASSGERIADTQYF. Complete variable domain (other parts from reference TRBV2 and TRBJ2-3): EPEVTQTPSHQVTQMGQEVILRCVPISNHLYFYWYRQILGQKVEFLVSFYNNEISEKSEIFDDQFSVERPDGSNFTLKIRSTKLEDSAMYFCASSGERIADTQYFGPGTRLTVL.

The DNA for the CDR3 is TGTGCCAGCAGCCCTCGTCCGGACAGAAATTATGGCTACACCTTC. Translation: CASSPRPDRNYGYTF. The rearrangement uses TRBV9 and TRBJ1-2; possibly TRBD1 for D (6 bases). CDR1 is SGDLS, CDR2 YYNGEE, per germline. The CDR3 sequence is 15 residues long. Trimming took 4 bases from V and 5 from J, leaving 18 bases between them.

This chain uses TRBV6-6 with TRBJ1-3; tentatively, D is TRBD1 (5 bases). Trimming cost V 2 bases and J 2 bases, with 13 bases left between them. There are 16 residues in the CDR3. CDR1 MNHNY and CDR2 SVGAGI come from the germline V gene (reference sequence). The DNA for the CDR3 is TGTGCCAGCAGTTACGCTGGGGGTTCGGCTGGAAACACCATATATTTT. It is translated as CASSYAGGSAGNTIYF.

The chain is built from TRBV9 and TRBJ2-2; TRBD2 matches at 8 bases. The germline CDR1 and CDR2 sequences are SGDLS and YYNGEE. The length of the CDR3 is 17 residues. Trimming at V came to 0 bases and at J to 2 bases, leaving 6 bases not matched to a gene. CDR3 loop: CASSVATGRANTGELFF. The CDR3 region has the DNA TGTGCCAGCAGCGTAGCTACCGGGAGGGCCAACACCGGGGAGCTGTTTTTT.

Only a few counts were recorded for this clone. V usage is TRBV18 and J usage is TRBJ2-3; D might be TRBD2 (6 bases). V lost 4 bases, J lost 0 bases, and 17 bases lay in between. The CDR3 spans 17 residues. Germline V gene data show CDR1 as KGHSH and CDR2 as LQKENI. Here the CDR3 reads CASSLAERTASTDTQYF. The DNA for the CDR3 is TGTGCCAGCTCACTAGCGGAAAGGACGGCTAGCACAGATACGCAGTATTTT.

This clone was seen once. This chain uses TRBV20-1 with TRBJ1-6, with a weak D call TRBD1 (5 bases). Per germline, CDR1 DFQATT and CDR2 SNEGSKA (reference sequence). Trimming stripped 3 bases from V and 8 bases from J, with 11 bases between. The CDR3 has 13 residues. The CDR3 protein is CSASRDSDSPLHF. In DNA form, the CDR3 reads TGCAGTGCTAGTAGAGACAGCGATTCACCCCTCCACTTT.

This chain uses TRBV7-2 with TRBJ2-1; the match to TRBD2 covers 10 bases. This CDR3 has 15 residues. The V segment lost 2 bases and the J segment 5 bases; nucleotides outside the gene matches: 3. Per germline, CDR1 SGHTA and CDR2 FQGNSA. This CDR3 is CASSLWSGRDNEQFF. CDR3 sequence (DNA): TGTGCCAGCAGCTTATGGAGCGGGAGGGACAATGAGCAGTTCTTC.

V and J are TRBV4-3 and TRBJ1-5; D is ambiguous. Deletions cut 0 bases from V and 0 bases from J, with 9 bases between. CDR1 is LGHNA, CDR2 YSLEER, per germline. The CDR3 sequence is 16 residues long. The CDR3 DNA is TGCGCCAGCAGCCAAGACCGGACTCATAGCAATCAGCCCCAGCATTTT. Residues: CASSQDRTHSNQPQHF.

This rearrangement joins TRBV29-1 to TRBJ2-4; 10 nucleotides align to TRBD2. The CDR3 has 18 residues. J gave up 1 base and V 1 base, and 10 bases lay outside the gene matches. Germline V gene lookup returns CDR1 SQVTM and CDR2 ANQGSEA. For the CDR3, the DNA is TGCAGCGTTGAAGCGCAGCTAGCGGGAGATGAGGCCAAAAACATTCAGTACTTC. Translated, it gives CSVEAQLAGDEAKNIQYF.

V and J are TRBV19 and TRBJ2-3; tentative D call: TRBD2 (6 bases). Trimming removed 6 bases at V and 2 bases at J, with 9 bases between. CDR1 and CDR2 (germline): LNHDA, SQIVND (reference sequence). This CDR3 region has 13 residues. CDR3 residues: CASRAGHTDTQYF. The CDR3 coding sequence is TGTGCCAGTAGAGCGGGTCACACAGATACGCAGTATTTT.

The gene calls are TRBV6-5 and TRBJ2-3; 13 bases are a match to TRBD2. The CDR3 runs 14 residues. In germline, CDR1 is MNHEY, CDR2 SVGAGI. V trimming: 6 bases; J trimming: 7 bases; junction bases outside the gene matches: 4. CDR3 bases: TGTGCCAGCAGCGGACTAGCGGGAGAACATACGCAGTATTTT. It specifies CASSGLAGEHTQYF.

The chain uses TRBV4-2 and TRBJ1-3; D ambiguous. Germline values: CDR1 LGHNA, CDR2 YNFKEQ. This CDR3 spans 16 amino acids. Trimming left V 0 bases short and J 0 bases short, with 9 bases between. CDR3 loop: CASSQDRAGSGNTIYF. DNA for the CDR3: TGTGCCAGCAGCCAAGATCGGGCCGGCTCTGGAAACACCATATATTTT.

The chain links TRBV27 to TRBJ2-1, with 11 bases matching TRBD2. The CDR3 length is 17 residues. Germline lookup yields CDR1 MNHEY and CDR2 SMNVEV (reference sequence). The J segment lost 2 bases and the V segment lost 5 bases, leaving 8 bases of the junction unmatched. The CDR3 reads CASSPILAGVAYNEQFF. In DNA form, the CDR3 reads TGTGCCAGCAGTCCCATACTAGCGGGAGTCGCCTACAATGAGCAGTTCTTC.